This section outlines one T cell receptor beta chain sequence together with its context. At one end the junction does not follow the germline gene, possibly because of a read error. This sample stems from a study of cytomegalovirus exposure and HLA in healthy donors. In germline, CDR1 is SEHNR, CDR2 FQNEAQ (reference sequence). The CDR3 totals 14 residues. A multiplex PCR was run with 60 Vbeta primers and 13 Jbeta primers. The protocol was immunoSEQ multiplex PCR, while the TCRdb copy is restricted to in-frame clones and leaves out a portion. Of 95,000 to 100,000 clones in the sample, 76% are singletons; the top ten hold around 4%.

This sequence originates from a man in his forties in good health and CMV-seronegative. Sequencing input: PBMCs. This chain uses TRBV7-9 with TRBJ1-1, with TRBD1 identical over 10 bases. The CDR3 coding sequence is TGTTCCAGCAGCTTGACAGGGGGCAAGACTGAAGCTTTCTTT. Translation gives CSSSLTGGKTEAFF.